The clone carrying this TCR beta chain has ten or more counts. Its target is unknown. Trimming left V 1 base short and J 6 bases short, with 15 bases between. In germline, CDR1 is SEHNR, CDR2 FQNEAQ (reference sequence). The CDR3 contains 15 residues. Using its own MiXCR run on the PCR reads, TCRdb lists one record per CDR3 protein. In the table there are about 330,000 distinct CDR3 sequences, 24% of which are singletons. Isolation of naive CD8 T cells was achieved by sorting on a CD8+CD4-CCR7+CD45RA+ phenotype. This sample is part of a study of molecular identifiers for immune sequencing clone quantification. Broader study findings: A shared barcode on identical TCR molecules could lead to underestimated sizes for highly expanded clones. In a background of approximately 1 million naive cells, spiked Jurkat TCR RNA from one cell was reportedly detectable.

What was sequenced was naive CD8+ T cells from blood, with Jurkat cell RNA spiked in. The subset: FACS-sorted CD8+CD4-CCR7+CD45RA+ naive T cells. The source is a human donor in good health. Some libraries in this study had Jurkat cell RNA spiked in. The genes are TRBV7-9 and TRBJ1-1; D gene unclear. As DNA, the CDR3 is TGTGCCAGCAGCTTAGAGCCAGCCTACAGTTCTGAAGCTTTCTTT. This gives the protein CASSLEPAYSSEAFF.